The present T cell receptor (beta chain) was sequenced within a study of cytomegalovirus exposure and HLA in healthy donors. Findings and limits, study-wide: Immune exposure was documented only through CMV serostatus. As a later analysis showed, a missense DCLRE1C variant was linked to trimming of TCR beta V- and J-genes. TCR association rates varied by HLA locus in a later analysis, with DRB1 highest and HLA-C lowest.

Germline-derived CDR1 and CDR2 are MNHEY and SMNVEV (reference sequence). The CDR3 consists of 15 residues. Unmatched junction bases numbered 6, after V lost 0 bases and J lost 11 bases. Each donor was healthy, and each was a bone marrow donor. Comment on this clone: What it binds is unknown.

Vbeta (60) and Jbeta (13) primers were used in the PCR. The table came from immunoSEQ multiplex PCR; TCRdb's copy has only in-frame clones and leaves some out. The data contain about 140,000 clones, around 66% of them singletons. The sample consisted of PBMCs. The source is a woman aged 55-70 years in good health and CMV-seronegative. The chain is built from TRBV27 and TRBJ2-3, with 12 bases lining up with TRBD2. The CDR3 spells CASSLSASGRAGQYF. The CDR3, as DNA: TGTGCCAGCAGTTTATCGGCTAGCGGGAGGGCTGGGCAGTATTTT.